A selection of T cell receptor beta chains follows, all from one sample in a study of blood T cell repertoires in COVID-19. Libraries were prepared by immunoSEQ multiplex PCR; TCRdb keeps only in-frame clonotypes and omits some of them. The profile shows approximately 280,000 clones, about 89% of them singletons. The sample taken for sequencing was peripheral blood. Receptors originate from a man aged 35-49 years with acute or convalescent COVID-19. Both conserved end residues are part of each CDR3. The D gene is left open where the match is weak. Not all rows give a size; the values are once, few, many and, for expanded clones, a class.

>TRBD2|TRBV3-1/TRBV3-2|TRBJ2-1|few
CASSQSGGNEQFF
TGTGCCAGCAGCCAAAGCGGGGGCAATGAGCAGTTCTTC
>TRBD1|TRBV5-1|TRBJ1-1|few
CASSQGADRPEAFF
TGCGCCAGCAGCCAGGGGGCAGACCGGCCTGAAGCTTTCTTT
>TRBD1|TRBV7-6|TRBJ2-7|-
CASSGRGDRGYEQYF
TGTGCCAGCAGCGGGAGGGGGGACAGGGGGTACGAGCAGTACTTC
>TRBD1|TRBV15|TRBJ2-2|-
CATSRDRDRGPGELFF
TGTGCCACCAGCAGAGATAGGGACAGGGGACCCGGGGAGCTGTTTTTT
>-|TRBV5-5|TRBJ1-1|-
CASSLVGSDRDTEAFF
TGTGCCAGCAGCTTGGTAGGTAGCGATCGGGACACTGAAGCTTTCTTT
>TRBD1|TRBV2|TRBJ2-2|few
CASSAYGQGAGGELFF
TGTGCCAGCAGTGCCTATGGACAGGGGGCGGGCGGGGAGCTGTTTTTT
>TRBD1|TRBV7-9|TRBJ1-2|-
CASSPLDRVYGYTF
TGTGCCAGCAGCCCGCTTGACAGGGTCTATGGCTACACCTTC
>-|TRBV9|TRBJ1-1|few
CASSSGGWTEAFF
TGTGCCAGCAGCTCCGGGGGATGGACTGAAGCTTTCTTT
>-|TRBV30|TRBJ1-2|-
CAWSVPQGGGYTF
TGTGCCTGGAGTGTACCCCAGGGAGGCGGCTACACCTTC
>TRBD1|TRBV10-1|TRBJ1-2|-
CASRRQGDGYTF
TGCGCCAGCCGCCGACAGGGCGATGGCTACACCTTC
>-|TRBV11-2|TRBJ2-7|-
CASSLRGGPGNWDYEQYF
TGTGCCAGCAGCTTAAGAGGAGGTCCCGGAAATTGGGACTACGAGCAGTACTTC
>-|TRBV2|TRBJ2-7|-
CASSQQGYEQYF
TGTGCCAGCAGTCAACAGGGATACGAGCAGTACTTC
>-|TRBV6-1|TRBJ1-1|-
CASSEQGPPTNTEAFF
TGTGCCAGCAGTGAGCAGGGGCCTCCTACTAACACTGAAGCTTTCTTT
>-|TRBV12-5|TRBJ1-1|-
CASGLVRRAGEAEAFF
TGTGCTAGTGGTTTGGTCAGGCGGGCAGGGGAAGCTGAAGCTTTCTTT
>-|TRBV12-3/TRBV12-4|TRBJ1-1|-
CASSARNTEAFF
TGTGCCAGCAGCGCGCGTAACACTGAAGCTTTCTTT
>-|TRBV7-9|TRBJ1-1|-
CASSLNRDSEAFF
TGTGCCAGCAGCTTAAACAGGGATTCTGAAGCTTTCTTT
>TRBD1|TRBV5-4|TRBJ2-7|-
CASSLGGQSSYEQYF
TGTGCCAGCAGCTTAGGGGGCCAGAGCTCCTACGAGCAGTACTTC
>-|TRBV24-1|TRBJ1-5|-
CATSDSLRPDQPQHF
TGTGCCACCAGTGATTCTTTGAGGCCGGATCAGCCCCAGCATTTT
>TRBD1|TRBV18|TRBJ1-2|-
CASSPSLVTGSYGYTF
TGTGCCAGCTCACCATCTCTCGTGACAGGGAGCTATGGCTACACCTTC
>TRBD1|TRBV6-5|TRBJ1-6|-
CASSSQGGSPLHF
TGTGCCAGCAGTTCTCAGGGGGGCTCACCCCTCCACTTT
>-|TRBV11-1|TRBJ1-3|-
CASSSRRVGNTIYF
TGTGCCAGCAGCTCCCGGCGGGTAGGAAACACCATATATTTT
>TRBD1|TRBV11-2|TRBJ2-7|few
CASSSRRGQGAVWQYF
TGTGCCAGCAGCTCCCGGCGCGGGCAGGGGGCAGTTTGGCAGTACTTC
>TRBD1|TRBV19|TRBJ1-6|-
CASSTPGGSPLHF
TGTGCCAGTAGTACCCCAGGGGGATCACCCCTCCACTTT
>-|TRBV9|TRBJ1-1|-
CASSVDQWNTEAFF
TGTGCCAGCAGCGTAGATCAGTGGAACACTGAAGCTTTCTTT
>-|TRBV7-6|TRBJ2-7|-
CASSSRDTSSYEQYF
TGTGCCAGCAGCTCTCGGGACACCTCCTCCTACGAGCAGTACTTC
>TRBD1|TRBV14|TRBJ2-2|-
CASSLDRANTGELFF
TGTGCCAGCAGCCTGGACAGGGCGAACACCGGGGAGCTGTTTTTT
>TRBD1|TRBV19|TRBJ2-1|once
CASRTQGSSYNEQFF
TGTGCCAGTAGGACACAGGGGAGCTCCTACAATGAGCAGTTCTTC
>-|TRBV6-5|TRBJ2-2|-
CASSYWGTGNTGELFF
TGTGCCAGCAGTTACTGGGGGACTGGGAACACCGGGGAGCTGTTTTTT
>TRBD1|TRBV30|TRBJ2-6|once
CAWSRGLGPGANVLTF
TGTGCCTGGAGTAGGGGGCTGGGGCCTGGGGCCAACGTCCTGACTTTC
>-|TRBV11-2|TRBJ1-4|-
CASSRLTENEKLFF
TGTGCCAGCAGCAGATTGACAGAGAATGAAAAACTGTTTTTT
>-|TRBV5-4|TRBJ2-3|once
CASSLGGEPTDTQYF
TGTGCCAGCAGCTTGGGCGGCGAACCCACAGATACGCAGTATTTT
>-|TRBV15|TRBJ2-7|-
CATSRQGSYEQYF
TGTGCCACCAGCAGACAGGGATCCTACGAGCAGTACTTC
>-|TRBV24-1|TRBJ2-2|once
CATGRSPTGELFF
TGTGCCACCGGCCGCTCCCCCACCGGGGAGCTGTTTTTT
>TRBD2|TRBV9|TRBJ2-3|-
CASSVVGGTSGGKDTQYF
TGTGCCAGCAGCGTAGTCGGTGGGACTAGCGGGGGGAAAGATACGCAGTATTTT
>-|TRBV9|TRBJ2-3|-
CASNAGAEDTQYF
TGTGCCAGCAACGCAGGGGCCGAGGATACGCAGTATTTT
>TRBD2|TRBV7-8|TRBJ2-3|-
CASSFGGAGGTDTQYF
TGTGCCAGCAGCTTCGGGGGAGCGGGAGGCACAGATACGCAGTATTTT
>-|TRBV5-1|TRBJ2-2|-
CASSLDTNTGELFF
TGCGCCAGCAGCTTGGATACGAACACCGGGGAGCTGTTTTTT
>TRBD1|TRBV6-5|TRBJ1-5|once
CASSRQGQANQPQHF
TGTGCCAGCAGTAGACAGGGTCAGGCCAATCAGCCCCAGCATTTT
>-|TRBV2|TRBJ1-4|-
CASSVNLQGEKLFF
TGTGCCAGCAGTGTAAATTTACAGGGAGAAAAACTGTTTTTT
>TRBD1|TRBV15|TRBJ1-1|once
CATSWGQLNTEAFF
TGTGCCACCAGCTGGGGACAGTTGAACACTGAAGCTTTCTTT